Described below is a single T cell receptor (beta chain) sequence and its context. What it binds is unknown. The data originate from a study of T cells after yellow fever vaccination. The study, taken as a whole, reports: Detected again after the booster were most primary-vaccination clones, at nearly 97% CD4 and 80% to 90% CD8. Although the secondary response was weaker, it peaked faster, at day 5 versus 15. CD4 and CD8 compartments shared a small share of clonotypes.

The germline gives CDR1 SGHRS, CDR2 YFSETQ. J lost 3 bases, V lost 4 bases, and 3 bases had no gene match. This CDR3 is built from 15 residues. A universal primer site and UMIs were added as TCR cDNA was made by 5'RACE template switching. One entry per CDR3 protein results from TCRdb running MiXCR on the 5' RACE reads. The sample records hundreds of thousands of distinct CDR3 sequences, approximately 4% being singletons. This TCR came from a young man who received the YFV17D yellow fever vaccine. The chain couples TRBV5-1 to TRBJ1-6, with 8 bases fitting TRBD1. Sequencing used PBMCs, obtained 5 days after the yellow fever booster vaccination. The CDR3: CASSIGTGYNSPLHF. CDR3 bases: TGCGCCAGCAGCATAGGGACAGGCTATAATTCACCCCTCCACTTT.